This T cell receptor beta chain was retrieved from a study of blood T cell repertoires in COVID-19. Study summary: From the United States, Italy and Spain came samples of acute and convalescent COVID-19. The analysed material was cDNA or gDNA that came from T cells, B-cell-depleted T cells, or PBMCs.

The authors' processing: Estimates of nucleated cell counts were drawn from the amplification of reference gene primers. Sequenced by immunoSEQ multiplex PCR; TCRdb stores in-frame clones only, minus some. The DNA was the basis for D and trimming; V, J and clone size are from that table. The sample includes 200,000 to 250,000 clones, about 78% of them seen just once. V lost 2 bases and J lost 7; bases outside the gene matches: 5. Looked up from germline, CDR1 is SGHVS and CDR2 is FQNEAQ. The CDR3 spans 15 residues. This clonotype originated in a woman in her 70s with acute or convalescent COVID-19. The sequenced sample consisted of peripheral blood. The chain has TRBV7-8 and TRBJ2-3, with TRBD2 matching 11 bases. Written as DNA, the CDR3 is TGTGCCAGCAGCTTAACTAGCGGGAGTCTAAATACGCAGTATTTT. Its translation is CASSLTSGSLNTQYF.